Presented here are 14 T cell receptor beta chains from one specimen sequenced in a study of T cell changes during pregnancy in multiple sclerosis. Here immunoSEQ multiplex PCR was the method, and the copy in TCRdb shows in-frame clones only, minus some. This sample has about 53,000 clones; around 90% occur once, and the top ten carry 0.5%. Sequenced material: CD4+ T cells from peripheral blood mononuclear cells, taken in the third trimester of pregnancy. The receptor set was obtained from a female donor with multiple sclerosis, enrolled in a pregnancy study.

The CDR3 DNA reads as TGTGCCAGCAGCATGTTACGACTAGCGGGGGCAGAGACCCAGTACTTC. Residues: CASSMLRLAGAETQYF. The chain uses TRBV13 and TRBJ2-5; 12 bases align to TRBD2. The CDR3 totals 16 residues. Looked up from germline, CDR1 is PRHDT and CDR2 is FYEKMQ (reference sequence). V shed 5 bases, J shed 4 bases, and the junction held 8 bases outside the gene matches.

The V gene is TRBV6-5, the J gene TRBJ2-1, with TRBD1 matching over 9 bases. This CDR3 contains 15 residues. Losses at the gene ends were 5 bases for V and 4 bases for J; bases not matched to a gene: 6. CDR1 MNHEY and CDR2 SVGAGI come from the germline V gene. The CDR3 sequence is CASSPGTGKYNEQFF. As DNA, the CDR3 is TGTGCCAGCAGTCCCGGGACAGGGAAATACAATGAGCAGTTCTTC.

The genes are TRBV5-6 and TRBJ2-4, with D hard to call. Per germline, CDR1 SGHDT and CDR2 YYEEEE. The CDR3 extends over 17 amino acids. V was clipped by 0 bases and J by 0 bases, with 13 bases between them. The CDR3 reads CASSLGELRLAKNIQYF. The CDR3 coding sequence is TGTGCCAGCAGCTTGGGTGAGTTGCGGCTAGCCAAAAACATTCAGTACTTC.

This clone was counted once. The chain carries TRBV9 and TRBJ1-1; D unresolved. V was cut by 1 base and J by 1 base, with 11 bases left in between. CDR3 length: 15 amino acids. Germline lookup yields CDR1 SGDLS and CDR2 YYNGEE. The CDR3 loop is CASSVRSGRNTEAFF. As DNA, the CDR3 is TGTGCCAGCAGCGTAAGGTCGGGGAGGAACACTGAAGCTTTCTTT.

The chain is built from TRBV7-9 and TRBJ1-6; 7 bases are a match to TRBD1. Germline V CDR1 and CDR2: SEHNR, FQNEAQ (reference sequence). With V trimmed by 3 bases and J by 4 bases, 9 bases remained unmatched. There are 17 residues in the CDR3. CDR3 DNA: TGTGCCAGCAGCTTTTGGGACAGAAAAAGATATAATTCACCCCTCCACTTT. It specifies CASSFWDRKRYNSPLHF. The whole variable domain, filled in from reference TRBV7-9 and TRBJ1-6, reads DTGVSQNPRHKITKRGQNVTFRCDPISEHNRLYWYRQTLGQGPEFLTYFQNEAQLEKSRLLSDRFSAERPKGSFSTLEIQRTEQGDSAMYLCASSFWDRKRYNSPLHFGNGTRLTVT.

The chain's CDR3 is CASSVGTSGGFYEQYF. For the CDR3, the DNA is TGTGCCAGCAGCGTAGGGACTAGCGGGGGTTTCTACGAGCAGTACTTC. The genes are TRBV9 and TRBJ2-7; TRBD2 matches 13 bases. J was trimmed by 3 bases and V by 0 bases; bases with no gene match: 3. This CDR3 is built from 16 residues. Per the germline V gene, CDR1 is SGDLS and CDR2 is YYNGEE.

This chain uses TRBV19 with TRBJ1-2; tentatively, D is TRBD1 (6 bases). Germline CDR1 LNHDA, CDR2 SQIVND (reference sequence). The CDR3 spans 14 residues. With 10 bases removed from V and 5 bases from J, the gap between germline ends came to 20 bases. CDR3 DNA: TGTGCCACCGCGGTTTCCGGGACACCTTATGGCTACACCTTC. It codes for CATAVSGTPYGYTF.

V gene TRBV10-2 combines with J gene TRBJ1-1; TRBD1 might be the D (5 bases). The CDR3 extends over 13 amino acids. V dropped 8 bases and J dropped 0 bases, with 10 bases sitting between them. Germline V lookup: CDR1 WSHSY, CDR2 SAAADI. In DNA, the CDR3 is TGCGCCAGCCGGGGGACGGTGAACACTGAAGCTTTCTTT. Translation: CASRGTVNTEAFF.

This clone appeared a single time. The V and J genes are TRBV25-1 and TRBJ1-1, with D perhaps TRBD1 (5 bases). V gave up 7 bases and J gave up 4 bases, with 19 bases separating them. This CDR3 contains 15 residues. The germline gives CDR1 MGHDK, CDR2 SYGVNS. The CDR3 nucleotides are TGTGCCAGCAAGGCGGGGCAAGGGTTCAGCACTGAAGCTTTCTTT. It translates to CASKAGQGFSTEAFF. The full variable domain, completed using reference TRBV25-1 and TRBJ1-1, is EADIYQTPRYLVIGTGKKITLECSQTMGHDKMYWYQQDPGMELHLIHYSYGVNSTEKGDLSSESTVSRIRTEHFPLTLESARPSHTSQYLCASKAGQGFSTEAFFGQGTRLTVV.

V is TRBV30 and J is TRBJ1-2; the D gene is possibly TRBD1 (6 bases). The V gene lost 4 bases and the J gene lost 2 bases, with 17 bases spanning the gap. The CDR3 has 15 amino acids. CDR1 and CDR2 (germline): GTSNPN, SVGIG (reference sequence). The CDR3 reads CAWTINPGANYGYTF. The CDR3 bases are TGTGCCTGGACGATCAATCCAGGGGCCAACTATGGCTACACCTTC.

The chain uses TRBV5-6 and TRBJ1-1; maybe TRBD1 (5 bases). Germline loops: CDR1 SGHDT, CDR2 YYEEEE. V was cut by 6 bases and J by 5 bases, with 20 bases left in between. The CDR3 sequence is 15 residues long. CDR3 loop: CASTSGTPYGTEAFF. The CDR3 DNA sequence: TGTGCCAGCACCAGCGGGACGCCCTATGGGACTGAAGCTTTCTTT.

This chain joins TRBV7-9 and TRBJ1-1; weak D call: TRBD1 (5 bases). Germline loops: CDR1 SEHNR, CDR2 FQNEAQ (reference sequence). The CDR3 has 17 amino acids. V was clipped by 1 base and J by 1 base, with 16 bases between them. The CDR3 is CASSLVYPYTGNTEAFF. The CDR3 DNA follows: TGTGCCAGCAGCTTAGTCTATCCCTATACAGGGAACACTGAAGCTTTCTTT.

This clone was detected only a few times. This CDR3 is CASSPGGSDEQYF. The CDR3 DNA is TGTGCCAGTAGTCCAGGGGGGAGCGACGAGCAGTACTTC. V is TRBV19 and J is TRBJ2-7; D is perhaps TRBD1 (7 bases). V lost 5 bases to trimming and J lost 5 bases, with 13 bases between them. The germline V gene has CDR1 LNHDA and CDR2 SQIVND (reference sequence). This CDR3 region has 13 residues.

This clone was seen only once. The gene calls are TRBV6-5 and TRBJ2-7; weak D call: TRBD2 (5 bases). CDR3 size: 14 residues. V gave up 8 bases and J gave up 2 bases, with 16 bases separating them. Germline CDR1 reads MNHEY; CDR2 reads SVGAGI. The DNA for the CDR3 is TGTGCCAGCTCCATCGGGCGGGCCACCTACGAGCAGTACTTC. It encodes CASSIGRATYEQYF.